This TCR beta chain was captured in a study of shared clonotypes between healthy human individuals. Each PCR replicate from the sorted subsets contained about 210 ng DNA, which is about 30,000 T cell genomes. Generated by immunoSEQ multiplex PCR, the TCRdb table keeps only in-frame clones and is missing some. This table has 110,000 or so clones, about two thirds appearing once. CD8 memory merged CD45RO+ with CCR7-negative CD45RA+ TemRA cells. Findings and caveats of the study: Sorted-subset sequencing was shown by rarefaction to be incomplete despite large depth. Across several donors, naive CD4 shared 5% to 5.5%, naive CD8 around 4%, memory CD4 approximately 2.5%, memory CD8 around 0.36%.

About this clone itself: The target antigen is unknown.

The V gene's germline CDR1 is LNHNV and CDR2 YYDKDF (reference sequence). V lost 1 base and J 5 bases, leaving 12 bases between the germline ends. This CDR3 has 14 residues. The sequenced sample consisted of memory CD8+ T cells sorted from blood. Stated subset: CD45RO+ cells pooled with CCR7-negative TemRA cells. The chain uses TRBV15 and TRBJ2-7, with TRBD2 as a possible D gene (6 bases). The source is a woman aged 25 to 39 in good health. The CDR3 here is CATSRAGAADEQYF. The CDR3, as DNA: TGTGCCACCAGCAGAGCGGGAGCCGCGGACGAGCAGTACTTC.